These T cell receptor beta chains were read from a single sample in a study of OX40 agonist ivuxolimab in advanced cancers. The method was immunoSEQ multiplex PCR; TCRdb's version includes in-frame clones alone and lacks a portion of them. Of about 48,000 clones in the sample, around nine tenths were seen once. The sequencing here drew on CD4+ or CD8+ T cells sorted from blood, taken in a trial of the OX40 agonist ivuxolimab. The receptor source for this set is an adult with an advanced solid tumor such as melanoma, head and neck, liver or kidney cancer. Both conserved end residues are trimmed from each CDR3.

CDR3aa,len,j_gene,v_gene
ASNSQEIDEKLF,12,TRBJ1-4,TRBV7-9
AISERGGNEQF,11,TRBJ2-1,TRBV10-3
ASSSGRVKAGYNEQF,15,TRBJ2-1,TRBV7-8
ASSLLTGNYGYT,12,TRBJ1-2,TRBV2
ASSQVGASGEIRGTDTQY,18,TRBJ2-3,TRBV4-3
ASSLEAYEQY,10,TRBJ2-7,TRBV5-4
ASSPTPGAGDYGYT,14,TRBJ1-2,TRBV7-9
AWSVGVTSGGYT,12,TRBJ1-2,TRBV30
ASSWTASYEQY,11,TRBJ2-7,TRBV11-2
ASSLVPGSPRWKETQY,16,TRBJ2-5,TRBV28
ASSQEEGDFNYGYT,14,TRBJ1-2,TRBV4-1
ASRGVTASTDTQY,13,TRBJ2-3,TRBV19
ASSHASGTSVTQY,13,TRBJ2-3,TRBV11-2
ASSFTGAGQPQH,12,TRBJ1-5,TRBV28
SVETGQGTETQY,12,TRBJ2-5,TRBV29-1
ASSRGLEGEQF,11,TRBJ2-1,TRBV5-4
ASSLVSGVTDTQY,13,TRBJ2-3,TRBV13
ASSIVGRHTQY,11,TRBJ2-3,TRBV19
ASSTVSNQPQH,11,TRBJ1-5,TRBV19
ASSRTGALHNEQF,13,TRBJ2-1,TRBV18
ASSPPSGGVHEQY,13,TRBJ2-7,TRBV27
SVLLRDRASGDTEAF,15,TRBJ1-1,TRBV29-1
ASEDEAGELF,10,TRBJ2-2,TRBV7-9
ASGDLNTGELF,11,TRBJ2-2,TRBV19
TSSQDPYSQGSSSPLH,16,TRBJ1-6,TRBV1
ASSPELVQETQY,12,TRBJ2-5,TRBV4-2
ASSETPGQSPRSGNTIY,17,TRBJ1-3,TRBV10-1
ASSLGTVEKLF,11,TRBJ1-4,TRBV27
ASSQAFRDNAYGYT,14,TRBJ1-2,TRBV14
AWVGETQY,8,TRBJ2-5,TRBV30
ASSLAGTYEQY,11,TRBJ2-7,TRBV7-9
ASSYLEGTGELF,12,TRBJ2-2,TRBV6-5
ASSVGGGSAGELF,13,TRBJ2-2,TRBV9
ASSPEGGLHNEQF,13,TRBJ2-1,TRBV7-3
ASSLWTSGGAGDTQY,15,TRBJ2-3,TRBV4-1
ASSYSPSEQF,10,TRBJ2-1,TRBV6-5
ASSHASNYGYT,11,TRBJ1-2,TRBV7-6
SGGTPGEQY,9,TRBJ2-7,TRBV29-1
ASSPIAGGPYEQY,13,TRBJ2-7,TRBV5-1
ASSLSFGYTEAF,12,TRBJ1-1,TRBV4-3
ASSLRAVTYEQY,12,TRBJ2-7,TRBV4-1
ASSHETGPGNTIY,13,TRBJ1-3,TRBV7-9
ASSGGQGAANEKLF,14,TRBJ1-4,TRBV5-4